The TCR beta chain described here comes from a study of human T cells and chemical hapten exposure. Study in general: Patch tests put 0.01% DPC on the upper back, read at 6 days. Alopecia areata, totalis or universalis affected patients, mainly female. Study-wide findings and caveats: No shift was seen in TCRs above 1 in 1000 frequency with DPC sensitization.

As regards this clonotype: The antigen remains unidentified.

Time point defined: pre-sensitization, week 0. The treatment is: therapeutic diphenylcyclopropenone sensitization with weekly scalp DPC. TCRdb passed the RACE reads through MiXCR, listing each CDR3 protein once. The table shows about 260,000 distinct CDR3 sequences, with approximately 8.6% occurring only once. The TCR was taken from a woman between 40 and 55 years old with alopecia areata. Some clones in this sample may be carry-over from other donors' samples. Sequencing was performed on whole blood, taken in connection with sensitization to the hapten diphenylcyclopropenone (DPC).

In DNA, the CDR3 is TGCGCCAGCAGCTTGGTGATGGGAAACACCGGGGAGCTGTTTTTT. Translating gives CASSLVMGNTGELFF. The chain links TRBV5-1 to TRBJ2-2; D unresolved. Trimming stripped 0 bases from V and 2 bases from J, with 8 bases between. The CDR3 has 15 residues. CDR1 and CDR2 from the germline V gene are SGHRS and YFSETQ.